This is a list of T cell receptor beta chains from one sample in a study of cytomegalovirus exposure and HLA in healthy donors. Using immunoSEQ multiplex PCR, the repertoire was profiled, and TCRdb retains in-frame clones only, with some absent. This repertoire includes some 110,000 clones. The sample taken for sequencing was PBMCs. The receptors were gathered from a man aged 35 to 55 in good health and CMV-seropositive. Each CDR3 is given with its conserved first and last residue.

TRBV11-2,CASSILAGGTGELFF
TRBV6-5,CASSTGVGYTGELFF
TRBV9,CASSVETSGRAGELFF
TRBV28,CASRGQGANQPQHF
TRBV15,CATSYDLGQFYEQYF
TRBV7-8,CASSRDRAGETQYF
TRBV4-2,CASSWGGKVTEAFF
TRBV29-1,CSVKRAGGVEQYF
TRBV20-1,CSATFEGYTF
TRBV6-1,CASSEVGGGGFYF
TRBV27,CASSLQRNTGELFF
TRBV9,CASSVSSGSNYEQYF
TRBV25-1,CATRGVRTGDYEQFF
TRBV27,CASSGVTGGYF